Shown below are 8 T cell receptor beta chains from a single sample sequenced in a study of radiotherapy plus CTLA-4 blockade in lung cancer. Sequencing used immunoSEQ multiplex PCR; TCRdb keeps in-frame clones, though not all of them. The sample has about 90,000 clones, around 72% seen once. The sample was peripheral blood, taken from a patient treated with radiotherapy plus ipilimumab. Receptors were obtained from a human donor with non-small cell lung cancer that progressed on radiotherapy plus ipilimumab.

The V and J genes are TRBV6-6 and TRBJ1-4; D ambiguous. The CDR3 spans 10 residues. Germline assignment: CDR1 MNHNY and CDR2 SVGAGI (reference sequence). V gave up 7 bases and J gave up 7 bases, with 4 bases separating them. Written as DNA, the CDR3 is TGTGCCAGCATCGGTGAAAAACTGTTTTTT. Encoded protein: CASIGEKLFF.

This clone was picked up one time. This sequence joins TRBV21-1 and TRBJ1-5; TRBD1 is taken as the D call from the table, unchecked against the DNA. TRBV21-1 is marked as a pseudogene. The CDR3 is 17 amino acids. CDR3 residues: CASSPPGQGNSNQPQHF. The CDR3 DNA follows: TGTGCCAGCAGCCCGCCCGGACAGGGGAATAGCAATCAGCCCCAGCATTTT.

This clone has a handful of counts. This sequence joins TRBV7-9 and TRBJ2-1, with D uncertain. CDR1 and CDR2 (germline): SEHNR, FQNEAQ (reference sequence). CDR3 length: 11 amino acids. The V gene lost 2 bases and the J gene lost 9 bases, with 5 bases spanning the gap. The CDR3 loop is CASSLKIEQFF. CDR3 nucleotides: TGTGCCAGCAGCTTAAAGATTGAGCAGTTCTTC.

The gene calls are TRBV5-1 and TRBJ1-2; maybe TRBD1 (6 bases). This CDR3 comprises 17 residues. Germline CDR1 and CDR2: SGHRS and YFSETQ. Trimming stripped 0 bases from V and 0 bases from J, with 15 bases between. This chain's CDR3 is CASSLVQGRYSNYGYTF. The CDR3 DNA is TGCGCCAGCAGCTTGGTTCAGGGGCGATACTCTAACTATGGCTACACCTTC.

The chain is built from TRBV6-1 and TRBJ1-5; D perhaps matches TRBD1 (6 bases). The germline V and J ends were trimmed by 6 bases and 2 bases, with 14 bases remaining between them. CDR1 and CDR2 from the germline V gene are MNHNS and SASEGT. The CDR3 covers 15 residues. The CDR3 protein is CASRRGAVGNQPQHF. CDR3 coding DNA: TGTGCCAGCAGGAGGGGGGCGGTTGGCAATCAGCCCCAGCATTTT.

The rearrangement uses TRBV19 and TRBJ1-5; D call uncertain. Germline assignment: CDR1 LNHDA and CDR2 SQIVND (reference sequence). V gave up 11 bases and J gave up 5 bases, with 16 bases separating them. CDR3 length equals 13 residues. The CDR3 DNA follows: TGTGCCGGAGCCAGGACCGTTGATCAGCCCCAGCATTTT. It encodes CAGARTVDQPQHF.

The V call is TRBV5-5, the J call TRBJ2-7; TRBD2 agrees at 7 bases. V was clipped by 2 bases and J by 2 bases; unmatched bases: 4. CDR1 and CDR2 (germline): SGHKS, YYEKEE (reference sequence). CDR3 length: 14 amino acids. In DNA form, the CDR3 reads TGTGCCAGCAGCTTACGGGGAGGGCCCTACGAGCAGTACTTC. It specifies CASSLRGGPYEQYF.

The V and J genes are TRBV29-1 and TRBJ2-1; tentative D call: TRBD2 (6 bases). The V gene's germline CDR1 is SQVTM and CDR2 ANQGSEA. This CDR3 has 14 residues. V lost 6 bases and J lost 9, with 21 bases in between. The CDR3: CSVSIVAGMGEQFF. CDR3 DNA: TGCAGCGTCTCCATAGTCGCGGGGATGGGTGAGCAGTTCTTC.